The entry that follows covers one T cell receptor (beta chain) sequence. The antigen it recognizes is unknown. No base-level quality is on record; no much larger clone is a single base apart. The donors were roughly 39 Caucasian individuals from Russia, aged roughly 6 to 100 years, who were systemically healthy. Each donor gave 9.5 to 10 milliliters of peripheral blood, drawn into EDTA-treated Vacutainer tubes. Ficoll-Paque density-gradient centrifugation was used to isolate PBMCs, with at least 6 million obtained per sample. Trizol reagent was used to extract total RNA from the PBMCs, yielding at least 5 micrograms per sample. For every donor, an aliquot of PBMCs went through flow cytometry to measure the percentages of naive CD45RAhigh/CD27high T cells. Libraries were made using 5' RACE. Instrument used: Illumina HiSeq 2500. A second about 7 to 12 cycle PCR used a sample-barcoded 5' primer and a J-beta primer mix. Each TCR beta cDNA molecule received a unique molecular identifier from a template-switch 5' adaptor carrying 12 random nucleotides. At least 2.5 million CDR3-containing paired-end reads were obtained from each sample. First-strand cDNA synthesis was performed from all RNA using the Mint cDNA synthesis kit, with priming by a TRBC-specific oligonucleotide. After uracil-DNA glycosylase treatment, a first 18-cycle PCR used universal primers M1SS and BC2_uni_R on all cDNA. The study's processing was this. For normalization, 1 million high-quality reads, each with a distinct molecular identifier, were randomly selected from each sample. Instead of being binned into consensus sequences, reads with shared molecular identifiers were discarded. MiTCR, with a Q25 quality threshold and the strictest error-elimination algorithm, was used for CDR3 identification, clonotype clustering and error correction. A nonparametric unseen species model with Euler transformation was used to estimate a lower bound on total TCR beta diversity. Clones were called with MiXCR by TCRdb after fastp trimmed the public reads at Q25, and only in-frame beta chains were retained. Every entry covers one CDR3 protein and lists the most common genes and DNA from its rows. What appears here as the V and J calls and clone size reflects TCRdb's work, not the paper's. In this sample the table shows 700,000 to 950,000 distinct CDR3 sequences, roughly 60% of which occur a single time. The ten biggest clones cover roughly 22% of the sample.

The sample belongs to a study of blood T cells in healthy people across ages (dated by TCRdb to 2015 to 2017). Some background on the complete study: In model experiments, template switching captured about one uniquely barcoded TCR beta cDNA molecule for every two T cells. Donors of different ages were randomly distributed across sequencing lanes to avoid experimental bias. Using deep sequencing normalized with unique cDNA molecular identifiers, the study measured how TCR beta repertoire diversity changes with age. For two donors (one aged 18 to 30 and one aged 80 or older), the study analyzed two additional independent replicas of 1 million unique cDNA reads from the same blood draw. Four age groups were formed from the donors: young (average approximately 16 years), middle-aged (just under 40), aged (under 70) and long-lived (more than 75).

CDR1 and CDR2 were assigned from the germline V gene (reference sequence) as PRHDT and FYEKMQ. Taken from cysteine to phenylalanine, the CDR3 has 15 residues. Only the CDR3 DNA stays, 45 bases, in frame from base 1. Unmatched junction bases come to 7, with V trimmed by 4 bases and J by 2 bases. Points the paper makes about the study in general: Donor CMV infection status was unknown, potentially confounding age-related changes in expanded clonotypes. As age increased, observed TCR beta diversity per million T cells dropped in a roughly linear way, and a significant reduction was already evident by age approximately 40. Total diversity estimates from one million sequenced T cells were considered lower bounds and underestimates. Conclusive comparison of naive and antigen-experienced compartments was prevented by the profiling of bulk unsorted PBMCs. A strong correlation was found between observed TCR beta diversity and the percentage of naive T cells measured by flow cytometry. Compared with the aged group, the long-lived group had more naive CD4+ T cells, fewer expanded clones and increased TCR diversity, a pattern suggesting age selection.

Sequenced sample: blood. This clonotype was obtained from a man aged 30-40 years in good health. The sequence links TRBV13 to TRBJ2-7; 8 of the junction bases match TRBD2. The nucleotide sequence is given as TGTGCCAGCAGCTCGATCGTAGCGGGAACCTACGAGCAGTACTTC. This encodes CASSSIVAGTYEQYF.